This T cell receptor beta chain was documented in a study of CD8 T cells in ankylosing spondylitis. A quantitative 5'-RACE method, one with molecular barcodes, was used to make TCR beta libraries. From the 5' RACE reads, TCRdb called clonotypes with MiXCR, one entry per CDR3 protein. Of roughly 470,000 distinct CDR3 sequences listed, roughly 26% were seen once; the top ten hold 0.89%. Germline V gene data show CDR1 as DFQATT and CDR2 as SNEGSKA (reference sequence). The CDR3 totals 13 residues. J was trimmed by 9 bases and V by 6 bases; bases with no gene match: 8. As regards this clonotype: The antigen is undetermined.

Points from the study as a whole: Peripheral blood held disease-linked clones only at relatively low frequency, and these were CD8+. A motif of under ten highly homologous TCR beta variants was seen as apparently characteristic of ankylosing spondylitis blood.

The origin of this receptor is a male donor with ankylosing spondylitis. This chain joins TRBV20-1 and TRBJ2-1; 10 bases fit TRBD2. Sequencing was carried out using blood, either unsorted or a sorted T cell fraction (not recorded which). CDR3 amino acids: CSAEREGRGEQFF. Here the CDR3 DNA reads TGCAGTGCCGAGCGGGAGGGCCGGGGTGAGCAGTTCTTC.